The 12 T cell receptor beta chains reported below all come from one sample, sequenced in a study of blood T cell repertoires in COVID-19. Libraries were prepared by immunoSEQ multiplex PCR; TCRdb keeps only in-frame clonotypes and omits some of them. Of 300,000 to 350,000 clones in the sample, around 90% were seen once. What was sequenced was peripheral blood. The receptor set was obtained from a woman aged 40 to 55 with COVID-19, enrolled during active disease.

This chain uses TRBV19 with TRBJ2-7; D is perhaps TRBD1 (5 bases). Between the trimmed V and J ends, which lost 5 bases and 2 bases, there was a span of 13 bases. Germline CDR1 LNHDA, CDR2 SQIVND (reference sequence). The CDR3 consists of 14 residues. The CDR3 sequence: CASSVDIGAYEQYF. DNA for the CDR3: TGTGCCAGTAGTGTGGACATCGGAGCCTACGAGCAGTACTTC.

V and J are TRBV5-1 and TRBJ1-2; D is possibly TRBD1 (5 bases). Germline CDR1 is SGHRS and CDR2 is YFSETQ. V was cut by 0 bases and J by 2 bases, with 11 bases left in between. This CDR3 is 15 amino acids long. CDR3 sequence (DNA): TGCGCCAGCAGCTTGGTTGGGGGGGACAACTATGGCTACACCTTC. Translation: CASSLVGGDNYGYTF.

The chain combines TRBV28 with TRBJ1-3; possibly TRBD1 for D (6 bases). Germline V gene sequence: CDR1 MDHEN, CDR2 SYDVKM. V lost 1 base and J 4 bases, leaving 14 bases between the germline ends. The CDR3 has 16 residues. The CDR3 protein is CASSLLGAPGGNTIYF. As DNA, the CDR3 is TGTGCCAGCAGTTTATTGGGGGCCCCGGGGGGAAACACCATATATTTT.

The chain employs TRBV2 and TRBJ1-4; 9 bases agree with TRBD1. Trimming cost V 5 bases and J 5 bases; bases outside gene matches: 3. CDR1 SNHLY and CDR2 FYNNEI come from the germline V gene. The CDR3 totals 14 residues. The CDR3 nucleotides read TGTGCCAGCAGTCGGGACAGGGAAAATGAAAAACTGTTTTTT. Translating gives CASSRDRENEKLFF.

The rearrangement joins TRBV7-9 to TRBJ1-1, with 11 bases identical to TRBD1. CDR1 and CDR2 from the germline V gene are SEHNR and FQNEAQ (reference sequence). J lost 4 bases, V lost 1 base, and 5 bases had no gene match. CDR3 length: 16 amino acids. CDR3 residues: CASSLGTGGAFTEAFF. The CDR3 nucleotides read TGTGCCAGCAGCTTAGGGACAGGGGGCGCGTTCACTGAAGCTTTCTTT.

The V and J genes are TRBV7-3 and TRBJ1-2; 7 bases align to TRBD1. Losses at the gene ends were 2 bases for V and 0 bases for J; bases not matched to a gene: 6. The CDR3 consists of 16 residues. CDR1 is SGHTA, CDR2 FQGTGA, per germline. The CDR3: CASSLSGGTANYGYTF. CDR3 DNA: TGTGCCAGCAGCTTATCCGGTGGGACAGCTAACTATGGCTACACCTTC.

The chain recombines TRBV4-3 with TRBJ1-2; D is unclear. The CDR3 runs to 14 residues. Trimming cost V 3 bases and J 4 bases, with 12 bases left between them. Germline assignment: CDR1 LGHNA and CDR2 YSLEER. The CDR3 DNA is TGCGCCAGCAGCCAGGGAGGGCAGCTCTATGGCTACACCTTC. Translating it yields CASSQGGQLYGYTF.

This clone occurred once. The chain recombines TRBV4-2 with TRBJ1-1; D gene unclear. Trimming took 0 bases from V and 4 from J, leaving 9 bases between them. Germline V gene lookup returns CDR1 LGHNA and CDR2 YNFKEQ. The CDR3 covers 14 residues. The CDR3: CASSQDRESTEAFF. The DNA of the CDR3 is TGTGCCAGCAGCCAAGATCGGGAGAGCACTGAAGCTTTCTTT.

This sequence joins TRBV28 and TRBJ2-7; 9 nucleotides match TRBD1. The V gene end was trimmed by 6 bases and the J gene end by 3 bases; junction bases not matched to a gene: 6. The CDR3 consists of 14 residues. Per germline, CDR1 MDHEN and CDR2 SYDVKM. The chain's CDR3 is CASRGQGPNYEQYF. As DNA, the CDR3 is TGTGCCAGCAGGGGACAGGGCCCCAACTACGAGCAGTACTTC. Variable domain in full (rest from reference TRBV28 and TRBJ2-7): DVKVTQSSRYLVKRTGEKVFLECVQDMDHENMFWYRQDPGLGLRLIYFSYDVKMKEKGDIPEGYSVSREKKERFSLILESASTNQTSMYLCASRGQGPNYEQYFGPGTRLTVT.

The rearrangement joins TRBV6-5 to TRBJ2-1; 8 nucleotides align to TRBD2. This CDR3 has 13 amino acids. Per germline, CDR1 MNHEY and CDR2 SVGAGI. Trimming removed 5 bases from V and 10 bases from J; junction bases left unmatched: 7. In DNA form, the CDR3 reads TGTGCCAGCAGTCCCGGGGGGGGAGGGGAGCAGTTCTTC. This codes for CASSPGGGGEQFF.

This chain's CDR3 is CASSYPGTFHTEAFF. CDR3 bases: TGTGCCAGCAGTTACCCTGGGACATTTCACACTGAAGCTTTCTTT. The V and J genes are TRBV6-6 and TRBJ1-1, with D maybe TRBD1 (6 bases). CDR3 length equals 15 residues. The germline CDR1 and CDR2 sequences are MNHNY and SVGAGI (reference sequence). V was trimmed by 2 bases and J by 3 bases, leaving 13 bases between them.

The rearrangement links TRBV7-9 to TRBJ2-7; TRBD2 might be the D (6 bases). The CDR3 loop spans 17 amino acids. The V gene's germline CDR1 is SEHNR and CDR2 FQNEAQ (reference sequence). V lost 1 base and J lost 2, with 18 bases in between. CDR3 DNA: TGTGCCAGCAGCTTAGGGAGCTTACGGGGGACGGCCTACGAGCAGTACTTC. Protein product: CASSLGSLRGTAYEQYF.